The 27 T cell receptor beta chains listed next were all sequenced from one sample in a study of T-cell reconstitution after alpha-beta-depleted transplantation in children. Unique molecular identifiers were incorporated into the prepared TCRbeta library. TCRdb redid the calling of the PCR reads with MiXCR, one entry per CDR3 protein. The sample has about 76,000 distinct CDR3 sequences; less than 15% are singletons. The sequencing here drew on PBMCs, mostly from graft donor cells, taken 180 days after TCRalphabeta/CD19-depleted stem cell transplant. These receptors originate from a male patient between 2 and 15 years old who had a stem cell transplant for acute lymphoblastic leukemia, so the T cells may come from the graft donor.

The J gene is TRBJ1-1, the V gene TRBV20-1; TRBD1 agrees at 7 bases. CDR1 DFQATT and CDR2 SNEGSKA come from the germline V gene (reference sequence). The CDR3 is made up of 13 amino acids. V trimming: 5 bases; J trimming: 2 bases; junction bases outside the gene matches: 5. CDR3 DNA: TGCAGTGCTGGGACAGCTAGAAACACTGAAGCTTTCTTT. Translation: CSAGTARNTEAFF.

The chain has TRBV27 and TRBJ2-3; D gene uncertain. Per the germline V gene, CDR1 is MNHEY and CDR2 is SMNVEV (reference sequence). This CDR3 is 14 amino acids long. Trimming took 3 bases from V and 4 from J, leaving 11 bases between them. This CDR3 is CASSFLARADTQYF. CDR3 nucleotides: TGTGCCAGCAGTTTCTTGGCCCGGGCAGATACGCAGTATTTT.

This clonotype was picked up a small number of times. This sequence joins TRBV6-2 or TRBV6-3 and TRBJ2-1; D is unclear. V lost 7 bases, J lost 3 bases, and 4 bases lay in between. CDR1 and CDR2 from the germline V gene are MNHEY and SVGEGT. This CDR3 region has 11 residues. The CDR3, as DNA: TGTGCCAGCAAGTACTACAATGAGCAGTTCTTC. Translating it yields CASKYYNEQFF.

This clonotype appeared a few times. The CDR3 bases are TGTGCCAGCAGCGTAGCGGACAGGGGCGCGGGTCAGTACTTC. It is translated as CASSVADRGAGQYF. This sequence joins TRBV9 and TRBJ2-7; 9 positions match TRBD1. CDR3 length equals 14 residues. Germline CDR1 reads SGDLS; CDR2 reads YYNGEE. J lost 10 bases, V lost 0 bases, and 8 bases had no gene match.

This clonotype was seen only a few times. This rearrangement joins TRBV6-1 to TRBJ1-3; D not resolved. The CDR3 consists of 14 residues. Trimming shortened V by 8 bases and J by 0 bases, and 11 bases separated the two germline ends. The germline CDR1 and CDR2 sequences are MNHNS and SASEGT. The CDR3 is CASGRHVSGNTIYF. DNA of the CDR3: TGTGCCAGCGGGAGACACGTCTCTGGAAACACCATATATTTT.

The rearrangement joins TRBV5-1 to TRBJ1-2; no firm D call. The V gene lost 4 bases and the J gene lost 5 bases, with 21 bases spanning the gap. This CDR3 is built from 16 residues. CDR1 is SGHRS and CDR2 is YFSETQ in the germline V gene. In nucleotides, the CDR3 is TGCGCCAGCAGCCTCCTAGACCGCGCCGGCTTATATGGCTACACCTTC. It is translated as CASSLLDRAGLYGYTF.

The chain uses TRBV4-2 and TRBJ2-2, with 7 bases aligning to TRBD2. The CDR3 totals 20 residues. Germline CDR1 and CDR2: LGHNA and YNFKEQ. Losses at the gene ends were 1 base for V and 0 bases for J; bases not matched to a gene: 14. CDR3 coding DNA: TGTGCCAGCAGCCAAGGTGTCCGGGGTAGCGGGCTCGCGAACACCGGGGAGCTGTTTTTT. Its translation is CASSQGVRGSGLANTGELFF.

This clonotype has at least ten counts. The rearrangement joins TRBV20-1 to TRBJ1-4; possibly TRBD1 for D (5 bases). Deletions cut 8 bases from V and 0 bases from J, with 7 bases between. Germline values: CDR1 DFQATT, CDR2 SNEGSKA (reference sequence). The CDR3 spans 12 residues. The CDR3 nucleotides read TGCAGTTCCAGGGCAACTAATGAAAAACTGTTTTTT. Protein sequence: CSSRATNEKLFF.

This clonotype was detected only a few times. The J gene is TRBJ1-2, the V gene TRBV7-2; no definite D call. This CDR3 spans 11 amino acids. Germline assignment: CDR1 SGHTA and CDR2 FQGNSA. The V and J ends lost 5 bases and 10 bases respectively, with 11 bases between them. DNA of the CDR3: TGTGCCAGCAGCCCCGGACTTGTCTACACCTTC. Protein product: CASSPGLVYTF.

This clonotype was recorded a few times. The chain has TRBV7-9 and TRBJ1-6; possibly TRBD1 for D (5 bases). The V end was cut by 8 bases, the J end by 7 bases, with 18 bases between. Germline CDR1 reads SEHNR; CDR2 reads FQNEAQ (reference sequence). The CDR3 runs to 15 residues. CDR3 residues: CASAIWDVGNSPLHF. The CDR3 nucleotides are TGTGCCAGCGCAATCTGGGACGTAGGGAATTCACCCCTCCACTTT.

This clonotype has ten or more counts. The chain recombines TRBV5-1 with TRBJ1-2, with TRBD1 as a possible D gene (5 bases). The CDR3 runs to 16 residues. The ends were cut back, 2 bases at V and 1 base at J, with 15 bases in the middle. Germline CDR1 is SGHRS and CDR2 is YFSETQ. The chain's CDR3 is CASSLLLGQFNYGYTF. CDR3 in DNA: TGCGCCAGCAGCTTACTCCTCGGACAATTTAACTATGGCTACACCTTC.

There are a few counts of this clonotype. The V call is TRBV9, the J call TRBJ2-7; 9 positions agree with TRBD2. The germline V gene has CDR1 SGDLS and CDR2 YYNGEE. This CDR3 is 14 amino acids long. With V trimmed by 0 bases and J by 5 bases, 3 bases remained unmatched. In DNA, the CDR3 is TGTGCCAGCAGCGTAGCAGGGACTAGCCACGAGCAGTACTTC. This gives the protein CASSVAGTSHEQYF.

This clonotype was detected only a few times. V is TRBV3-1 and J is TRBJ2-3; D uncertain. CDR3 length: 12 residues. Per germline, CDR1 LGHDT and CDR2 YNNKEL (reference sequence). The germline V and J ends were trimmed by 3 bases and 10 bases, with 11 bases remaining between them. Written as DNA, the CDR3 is TGTGCCAGCAGCCAGAGTAGCCTGGCGCAGTATTTT. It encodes CASSQSSLAQYF.

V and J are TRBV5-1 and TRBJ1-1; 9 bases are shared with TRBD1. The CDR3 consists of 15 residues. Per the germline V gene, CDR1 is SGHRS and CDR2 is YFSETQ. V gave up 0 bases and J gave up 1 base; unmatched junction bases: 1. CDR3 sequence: CASSLVQGANTEAFF. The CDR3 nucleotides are TGCGCCAGCAGCTTGGTACAGGGGGCGAACACTGAAGCTTTCTTT.

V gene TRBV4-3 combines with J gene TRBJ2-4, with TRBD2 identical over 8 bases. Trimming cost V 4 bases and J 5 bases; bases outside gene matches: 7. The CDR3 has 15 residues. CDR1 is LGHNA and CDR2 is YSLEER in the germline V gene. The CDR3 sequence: CASSPFGGAQNIQYF. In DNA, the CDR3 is TGCGCCAGCAGCCCGTTCGGGGGGGCCCAAAACATTCAGTACTTC.

The CDR3 nucleotides are TGTGCCAGCAGCCGGGGACAGTCTCATTACAATGAGCAGTTCTTC. It specifies CASSRGQSHYNEQFF. The chain joins TRBV7-9 to TRBJ2-1; 7 bases fit TRBD1. Trimming removed 5 bases from V and 4 bases from J; junction bases left unmatched: 8. Germline V CDR1 and CDR2: SEHNR, FQNEAQ (reference sequence). This CDR3 comprises 15 residues.

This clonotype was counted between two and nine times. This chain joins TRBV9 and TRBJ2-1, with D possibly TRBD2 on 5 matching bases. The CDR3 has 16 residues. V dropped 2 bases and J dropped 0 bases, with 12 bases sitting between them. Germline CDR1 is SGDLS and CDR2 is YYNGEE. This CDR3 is CASSVPGKGSYNEQFF. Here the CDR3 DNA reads TGTGCCAGCAGCGTTCCGGGGAAGGGCTCCTACAATGAGCAGTTCTTC. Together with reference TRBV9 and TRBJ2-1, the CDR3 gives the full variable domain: DSGVTQTPKHLITATGQRVTLRCSPRSGDLSVYWYQQSLDQGLQFLIQYYNGEERAKGNILERFSAQQFPDLHSELNLSSLELGDSALYFCASSVPGKGSYNEQFFGPGTRLTVL.

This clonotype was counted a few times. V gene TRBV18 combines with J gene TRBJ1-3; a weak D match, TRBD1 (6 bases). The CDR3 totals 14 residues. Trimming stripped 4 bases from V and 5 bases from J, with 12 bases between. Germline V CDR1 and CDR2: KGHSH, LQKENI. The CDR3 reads CASSQGTPRNTIYF. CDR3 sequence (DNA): TGTGCCAGCTCACAGGGGACACCCAGAAACACCATATATTTT.

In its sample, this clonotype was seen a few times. The CDR3 spells CSVEGRLKTDTQYF. The DNA for the CDR3 is TGCAGCGTTGAGGGACGGTTAAAGACAGATACGCAGTATTTT. The V and J genes are TRBV29-1 and TRBJ2-3; D tentatively reads TRBD1 or TRBD2 (5 bases each). CDR3 length equals 14 residues. Between the trimmed V and J ends, which lost 3 bases and 3 bases, there was a span of 13 bases. Germline loops: CDR1 SQVTM, CDR2 ANQGSEA.

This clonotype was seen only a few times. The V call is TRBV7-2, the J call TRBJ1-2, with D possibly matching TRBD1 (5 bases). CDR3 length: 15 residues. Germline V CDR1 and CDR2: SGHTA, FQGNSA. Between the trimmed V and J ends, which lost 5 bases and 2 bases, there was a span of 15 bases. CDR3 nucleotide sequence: TGTGCCAGCAGCCCTCAACCCAGACAGAACTATGGCTACACCTTC. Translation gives CASSPQPRQNYGYTF.

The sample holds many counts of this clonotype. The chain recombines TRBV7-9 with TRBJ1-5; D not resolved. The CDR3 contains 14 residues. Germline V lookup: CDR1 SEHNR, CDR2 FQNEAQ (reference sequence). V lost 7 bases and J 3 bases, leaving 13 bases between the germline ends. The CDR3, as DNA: TGTGCCAGCACCCTAGAGGGAAACAATCAGCCCCAGCATTTT. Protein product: CASTLEGNNQPQHF. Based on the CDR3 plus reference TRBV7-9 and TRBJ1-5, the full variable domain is DTGVSQNPRHKITKRGQNVTFRCDPISEHNRLYWYRQTLGQGPEFLTYFQNEAQLEKSRLLSDRFSAERPKGSFSTLEIQRTEQGDSAMYLCASTLEGNNQPQHFGDGTRLSIL.

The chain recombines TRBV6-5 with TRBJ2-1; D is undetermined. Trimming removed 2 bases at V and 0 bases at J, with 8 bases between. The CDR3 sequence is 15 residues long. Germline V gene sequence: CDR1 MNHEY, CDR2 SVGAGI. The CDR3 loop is CASSYSSLSYNEQFF. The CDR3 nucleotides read TGTGCCAGCAGTTACAGCTCACTCTCCTACAATGAGCAGTTCTTC.

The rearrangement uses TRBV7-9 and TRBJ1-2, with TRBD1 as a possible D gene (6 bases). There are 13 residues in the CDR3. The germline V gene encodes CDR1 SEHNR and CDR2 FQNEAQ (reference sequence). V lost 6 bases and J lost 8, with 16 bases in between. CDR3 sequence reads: CASRGGQVEGYTF. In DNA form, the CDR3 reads TGTGCCAGCAGGGGGGGCCAGGTGGAAGGCTACACCTTC.

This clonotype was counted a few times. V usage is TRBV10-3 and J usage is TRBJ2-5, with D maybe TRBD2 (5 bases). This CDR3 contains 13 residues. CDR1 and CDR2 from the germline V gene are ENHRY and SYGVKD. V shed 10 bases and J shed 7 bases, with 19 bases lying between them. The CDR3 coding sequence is TGTGCCACCGTCGCGATAGCCGAGGGGACCCAGTACTTC. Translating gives CATVAIAEGTQYF.

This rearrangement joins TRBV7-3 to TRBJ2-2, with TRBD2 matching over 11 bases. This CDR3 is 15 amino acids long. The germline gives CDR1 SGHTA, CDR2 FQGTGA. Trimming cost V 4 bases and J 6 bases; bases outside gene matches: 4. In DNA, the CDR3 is TGTGCCAGCAGCTCAACTAGCGGGAGAGCCGGGGAGCTGTTTTTT. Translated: CASSSTSGRAGELFF.

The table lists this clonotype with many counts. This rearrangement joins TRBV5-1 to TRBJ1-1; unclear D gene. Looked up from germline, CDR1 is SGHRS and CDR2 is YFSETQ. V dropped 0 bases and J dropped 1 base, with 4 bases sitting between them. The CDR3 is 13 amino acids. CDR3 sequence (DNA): TGCGCCAGCAGCTTGGACCCGAACACTGAAGCTTTCTTT. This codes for CASSLDPNTEAFF.

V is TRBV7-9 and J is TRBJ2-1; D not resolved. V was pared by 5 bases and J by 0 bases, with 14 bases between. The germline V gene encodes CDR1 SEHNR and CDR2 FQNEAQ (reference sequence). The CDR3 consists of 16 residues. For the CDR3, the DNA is TGTGCCAGCAGCCCATCTCCTCGGAGCTCCTACAATGAGCAGTTCTTC. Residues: CASSPSPRSSYNEQFF.